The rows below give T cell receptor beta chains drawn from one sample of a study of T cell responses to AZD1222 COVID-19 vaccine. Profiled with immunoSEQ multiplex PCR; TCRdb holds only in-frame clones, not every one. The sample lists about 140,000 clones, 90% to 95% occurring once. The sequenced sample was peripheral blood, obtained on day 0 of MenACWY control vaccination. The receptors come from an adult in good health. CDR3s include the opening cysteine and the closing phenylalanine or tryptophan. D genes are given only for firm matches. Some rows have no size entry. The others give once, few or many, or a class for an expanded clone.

DNA: TGTGCCAGCAGTTACCAGGTCTCAGCGAACACTGAAGCTTTCTTT; CDR3: CASSYQVSANTEAFF; size: .; J: TRBJ1-1; D: .; V: TRBV6-5
DNA: TGTGCCAGCAGCCCCGGACACCATAGTACTAATGAAAAACTGTTTTTT; CDR3: CASSPGHHSTNEKLFF; size: .; J: TRBJ1-4; D: .; V: TRBV14
DNA: TGTGCCAGCAGCCCTACGGGACCCATGGGAGAGACCCAGTACTTC; CDR3: CASSPTGPMGETQYF; size: .; J: TRBJ2-5; D: .; V: TRBV5-6
DNA: TGTGCCAGCAGCTCATATATAGCGGCAGTTAATTACAATGAGCAGTTCTTC; CDR3: CASSSYIAAVNYNEQFF; size: .; J: TRBJ2-1; D: .; V: TRBV7-9
DNA: TGTGCCAGCAGCGTCTTAGCGGGAGGGCGAGATACGCAGTATTTT; CDR3: CASSVLAGGRDTQYF; size: .; J: TRBJ2-3; D: TRBD2; V: TRBV9
DNA: TGTGCCAGCAGTGAGCAGGGGGCGGACTATGGCTACACCTTC; CDR3: CASSEQGADYGYTF; size: .; J: TRBJ1-2; D: TRBD1; V: TRBV2
DNA: TGTGCCAGCAGCCCTGGGACAGCGAACACTGAAGCTTTCTTT; CDR3: CASSPGTANTEAFF; size: .; J: TRBJ1-1; D: TRBD1; V: TRBV7-2
DNA: TGTGCCAGCTCACCGACGACGAGGGATTACGAGCAGTACTTC; CDR3: CASSPTTRDYEQYF; size: .; J: TRBJ2-7; D: .; V: TRBV18
DNA: TGTGCCAGTAGTCCCCCCGCGGGAGGGGATATAGCCAAAAACATTCAGTACTTC; CDR3: CASSPPAGGDIAKNIQYF; size: .; J: TRBJ2-4; D: TRBD2; V: TRBV19
DNA: TGTGCCAGCGGCTACAGGGGCACCGGGGAGCTGTTTTTT; CDR3: CASGYRGTGELFF; size: once; J: TRBJ2-2; D: TRBD1; V: TRBV6-5
DNA: TGTGCCAGCAGCCAAGTTCTTAGCGGGAGGCCGCCGAGCTCCTACAATGAGCAGTTCTTC; CDR3: CASSQVLSGRPPSSYNEQFF; size: .; J: TRBJ2-1; D: TRBD2; V: TRBV14
DNA: TGTGCCAGCAGCGGGGGACCCTCGGATCAGCCCCAGCATTTT; CDR3: CASSGGPSDQPQHF; size: .; J: TRBJ1-5; D: .; V: TRBV9
DNA: TGTGCCAGCAGCTTAGCGTGGGTCGGGGACCTCGAACAGTATTTT; CDR3: CASSLAWVGDLEQYF; size: .; J: TRBJ2-3; D: .; V: TRBV7-8
DNA: TGCGCCAGCAGCTACGGACTAGCGGGAGTAGACGAGCAGTACTTC; CDR3: CASSYGLAGVDEQYF; size: .; J: TRBJ2-7; D: TRBD2; V: TRBV5-1
DNA: TGTGCCAGCAGCCCACGAGGCTCTGGAAACACCATATATTTT; CDR3: CASSPRGSGNTIYF; size: .; J: TRBJ1-3; D: .; V: TRBV3-1/TRBV3-2
DNA: TGTGCCAGCAGCTCACTAGCGACCGGGGAGCTGTTTTTT; CDR3: CASSSLATGELFF; size: .; J: TRBJ2-2; D: TRBD2; V: TRBV7-9
DNA: TGTGCCAGCAGCCCCCGAACGGACACCCAGAGCGGGAACACCATATATTTT; CDR3: CASSPRTDTQSGNTIYF; size: .; J: TRBJ1-3; D: .; V: TRBV4-2
DNA: TGTGCCACCAGTGAACGAGATATATTTATGGCTTCTGAAGCTTTCTTT; CDR3: CATSERDIFMASEAFF; size: .; J: TRBJ1-1; D: .; V: TRBV24-1
DNA: TGTGCCAGCAGCTTGGGGACAGGGAGCTCCTATAATTCACCCCTCCACTTT; CDR3: CASSLGTGSSYNSPLHF; size: .; J: TRBJ1-6; D: TRBD1; V: TRBV5-6
DNA: TGTGCCTGGAATCGTGGGGCGGGCGAAAAACTGTTTTTT; CDR3: CAWNRGAGEKLFF; size: .; J: TRBJ1-4; D: .; V: TRBV30
DNA: TGTGCCAGCAGTAAAACTACTCCACAAGAGACCCAGTACTTC; CDR3: CASSKTTPQETQYF; size: .; J: TRBJ2-5; D: .; V: TRBV3-1/TRBV3-2
DNA: TGTGCCAGCAGTCCCCCCGGGACAGAGCAAGAGACCCAGTACTTC; CDR3: CASSPPGTEQETQYF; size: .; J: TRBJ2-5; D: TRBD1; V: TRBV6-5
DNA: TGTGCCAGCAGTTTGCTACGGTTCAACACCATATATTTT; CDR3: CASSLLRFNTIYF; size: .; J: TRBJ1-3; D: .; V: TRBV6-5
DNA: TGTGCCAGCAGCCAAGCGCCAGGGGGCTTTGTATCCGGGGAGCTGTTTTTT; CDR3: CASSQAPGGFVSGELFF; size: .; J: TRBJ2-2; D: TRBD1; V: TRBV4-2
DNA: TGTGCCAGCAGGCGGGGGTTGGGAAGCACAGATACGCAGTATTTT; CDR3: CASRRGLGSTDTQYF; size: .; J: TRBJ2-3; D: TRBD2; V: TRBV27
DNA: TGTGCCAGCAGCTTGGGACTAGCGGGGGACTACAATGAGCAGTTCTTC; CDR3: CASSLGLAGDYNEQFF; size: .; J: TRBJ2-1; D: TRBD2; V: TRBV5-4
DNA: TGTGCCAGTAGTATAGGACTAGCGGGCCACAATGAGCAGTTCTTC; CDR3: CASSIGLAGHNEQFF; size: .; J: TRBJ2-1; D: TRBD2; V: TRBV19
DNA: TGTGCCAGCAGTTTGGCGGGGGATAATTCACCCCTCCACTTT; CDR3: CASSLAGDNSPLHF; size: .; J: TRBJ1-6; D: .; V: TRBV28
DNA: TGTGCCAGCAGCTCGGGACAGGGTTACGAGCAGTACTTC; CDR3: CASSSGQGYEQYF; size: .; J: TRBJ2-7; D: TRBD1; V: TRBV11-2
DNA: TGTGCCACCGTTCGACAGGTCTCTGGAAACACCATATATTTT; CDR3: CATVRQVSGNTIYF; size: .; J: TRBJ1-3; D: .; V: TRBV10-3
DNA: TGTGCCAGCAGCTCCAGACAGGGTCCCGGGTATGGCTACACCTTC; CDR3: CASSSRQGPGYGYTF; size: .; J: TRBJ1-2; D: TRBD1; V: TRBV7-9
DNA: TGTGCCAGCAGCCCGGGGAGGTTGGACGGGGGCACAGATACGCAGTATTTT; CDR3: CASSPGRLDGGTDTQYF; size: .; J: TRBJ2-3; D: .; V: TRBV7-6
DNA: TGTGCCAGCAGTTACTCGACGCGGATGTCAACTGAAGCTTTCTTT; CDR3: CASSYSTRMSTEAFF; size: .; J: TRBJ1-1; D: .; V: TRBV6-5
DNA: TGTGCCAGCAGCGCCTACTCTGGGGCCAACGTCCTGACTTTC; CDR3: CASSAYSGANVLTF; size: few; J: TRBJ2-6; D: .; V: TRBV9